The 18 T cell receptor beta chains in this list originate from one sample, sequenced in a study of shared clonotypes between healthy human individuals. The data were produced by immunoSEQ multiplex PCR, yet TCRdb's version contains in-frame clones alone and is incomplete. Found here are around 500,000 clones, 70% to 80% of them singletons; the top ten hold roughly 13%. Sequenced input: PBMCs. These receptors were obtained from a woman aged 40-49 years in good health. Some clones in this sample may be carry-over from other donors' samples.

V usage is TRBV2 and J usage is TRBJ1-2; possible D gene TRBD1, 6 bases. Germline CDR1 SNHLY, CDR2 FYNNEI. V shed 11 bases and J shed 0 bases, with 13 bases lying between them. The CDR3 contains 13 residues. This CDR3 reads CAGQSLANYGYTF. CDR3 coding DNA: TGTGCCGGACAGAGTTTAGCTAACTATGGCTACACCTTC.

This clone turned up a few times. The chain joins TRBV29-1 to TRBJ1-1; D unresolved. The ends were cut back, 7 bases at V and 1 base at J, with 16 bases in the middle. CDR1 and CDR2 (germline): SQVTM, ANQGSEA. This CDR3 contains 14 residues. The CDR3 bases are TGCAGCGCCGAATATGAACCCGAGAACACTGAAGCTTTCTTT. Its translation is CSAEYEPENTEAFF.

This chain uses TRBV5-1 with TRBJ2-7; perhaps TRBD1 as D (6 bases). CDR3 length: 14 residues. Deletions cut 2 bases from V and 3 bases from J, with 12 bases between. Germline lookup yields CDR1 SGHRS and CDR2 YFSETQ. This CDR3 is CASSFVGASYEQYF. In DNA form, the CDR3 reads TGCGCCAGCAGCTTTGTGGGGGCAAGCTACGAGCAGTACTTC.

On this clone: This sample also contains other DNA sequences that code for the same CDR3. The V and J genes are TRBV11-2 and TRBJ2-7; D is uncertain. CDR3 length: 13 amino acids. Trimming pared 1 base from V and 4 bases from J, leaving 8 bases between. Germline CDR1 and CDR2: SGHAT and FQNNGV. The CDR3 DNA reads TGTGCCAGCAGCTTAGGTCGGCCATACGAGCAGTACTTC. Protein product: CASSLGRPYEQYF.

V and J are TRBV30 and TRBJ1-1, with TRBD1 matching 11 bases. The trim removed 7 bases at V and 6 bases at J, leaving 10 bases unmatched. This CDR3 spans 14 amino acids. CDR1 and CDR2 from the germline V gene are GTSNPN and SVGIG (reference sequence). CDR3 in amino acids: CALNRDRGGSEAFF. The CDR3, as DNA: TGTGCCTTAAACCGGGACAGGGGGGGCTCTGAAGCTTTCTTT. The complete variable domain, with remaining parts taken from reference TRBV30 and TRBJ1-1, reads SQTIHQWPATLVQPVGSPLSLECTVEGTSNPNLYWYRQAAGRGLQLLFYSVGIGQISSEVPQNLSASRPQDRQFILSSKKLLLSDSGFYLCALNRDRGGSEAFFGQGTRLTVV.

This rearrangement joins TRBV6-6 to TRBJ2-2, with 7 bases aligning to TRBD1. V lost 4 bases to trimming and J lost 6 bases; unmatched junction nucleotides: 2. Germline V gene data show CDR1 as MNHNY and CDR2 as SVGAGI (reference sequence). There are 13 residues in the CDR3. CDR3: CASSSQGAGELFF. The CDR3 nucleotides read TGTGCCAGCAGTTCCCAGGGGGCCGGGGAGCTGTTTTTT.

The rearrangement uses TRBV2 and TRBJ2-5, with 10 nucleotides matching TRBD1. Germline lookup yields CDR1 SNHLY and CDR2 FYNNEI. The ends lost 6 bases at V and 4 bases at J; junction bases unmatched: 11. The CDR3 covers 16 residues. CDR3: CASSDLGTGALETQYF. DNA of the CDR3: TGTGCCAGCAGCGACCTGGGGACAGGGGCCTTAGAGACCCAGTACTTC.

This chain links TRBV4-1 with TRBJ2-2, with TRBD2 matching 7 bases. The CDR3 loop spans 15 amino acids. The J segment lost 4 bases and the V segment lost 4 bases, leaving 6 bases of the junction unmatched. The germline V gene encodes CDR1 MGHRA and CDR2 YSYEKL. CDR3 in DNA: TGCGCCAGCAGCCGACTAGCAGGAATCACCGGGGAGCTGTTTTTT. Translated: CASSRLAGITGELFF.

The chain couples TRBV6-1 to TRBJ1-2, with D hard to call. This CDR3 has 11 amino acids. Per the germline V gene, CDR1 is MNHNS and CDR2 is SASEGT. V was shortened by 4 bases and J by 4 bases, with 4 bases between the two germline ends. The DNA for the CDR3 is TGTGCCAGCAGTGTCAGCTATGGCTACACCTTC. The encoded protein is CASSVSYGYTF.

The chain recombines TRBV28 with TRBJ1-3; D gene ambiguous. Trimming took off 7 bases at V and 4 bases at J, with 11 bases between the two ends. Germline CDR1 is MDHEN and CDR2 is SYDVKM. The CDR3 loop spans 13 amino acids. The CDR3 DNA is TGTGCCAGCAATCCGACTCCCGGAAACACCATATATTTT. Translating gives CASNPTPGNTIYF.

The rearrangement links TRBV5-5 to TRBJ2-3; D unclear. Trimming cost V 2 bases and J 0 bases, with 10 bases left between them. CDR3 size: 15 residues. The germline V gene encodes CDR1 SGHKS and CDR2 YYEKEE (reference sequence). The DNA for the CDR3 is TGTGCCAGCAGCTTTGGTAGAACTAGCACAGATACGCAGTATTTT. Amino acids: CASSFGRTSTDTQYF.

This clone came up a few times. CDR3 sequence (DNA): TGCAGCGTCGTCGGACAGGGGGCTTCCAACTATGGCTACACCTTC. It specifies CSVVGQGASNYGYTF. The chain has TRBV29-1 and TRBJ1-2, with 11 bases identical to TRBD1. From germline, CDR1 is SQVTM and CDR2 ANQGSEA. J was trimmed by 2 bases and V by 6 bases; bases with no gene match: 8. There are 15 residues in the CDR3.

The CDR3 is CASSFLDTQYF. The CDR3 bases are TGCGCCAGCAGTTTTTTAGATACGCAGTATTTT. V and J are TRBV10-2 and TRBJ2-3; D call uncertain. Deletions cut 5 bases from V and 5 bases from J, with 5 bases between. The germline CDR1 and CDR2 sequences are WSHSY and SAAADI. There are 11 residues in the CDR3.

The CDR3 loop reads CASRGLAGSSYEQYF. The CDR3 coding sequence is TGTGCCAGCAGGGGACTAGCGGGAAGCTCCTACGAGCAGTACTTC. The rearrangement joins TRBV2 to TRBJ2-7; 13 positions match TRBD2. The V and J ends lost 6 bases and 0 bases, in that order; junction bases with no gene match: 2. The V gene's germline CDR1 is SNHLY and CDR2 FYNNEI. This CDR3 contains 15 residues.

The chain combines TRBV4-1 with TRBJ2-1; 12 bases agree with TRBD2. Per the germline V gene, CDR1 is MGHRA and CDR2 is YSYEKL. The CDR3 contains 16 residues. The V gene end was trimmed by 5 bases and the J gene end by 11 bases; junction bases not matched to a gene: 13. The CDR3 sequence: CASSSTRTSGTPQQFF. CDR3 DNA: TGCGCCAGCAGCTCTACTAGGACTAGCGGGACCCCCCAGCAGTTCTTC.

CDR3 residues: CASSPRFDSYEQYF. DNA for the CDR3: TGTGCCAGCAGCCCCCGCTTTGACTCCTACGAGCAGTACTTC. The chain employs TRBV5-6 and TRBJ2-7; D is unclear. V was shortened by 4 bases and J by 0 bases, with 11 bases between the two germline ends. The germline gives CDR1 SGHDT, CDR2 YYEEEE. The CDR3 has 14 residues.

This clone counts as medium-sized. This chain connects TRBV18 to TRBJ1-3; TRBD1 agrees at 9 bases. The CDR3 runs 15 residues. The V gene's germline CDR1 is KGHSH and CDR2 LQKENI. V shed 3 bases and J 6 bases; nucleotides not matched to a gene: 6. The CDR3 DNA follows: TGTGCCAGCTCACCTCCCCGACAGGGGGAAAACACCATATATTTT. Translating gives CASSPPRQGENTIYF.

The V call is TRBV4-1, the J call TRBJ2-5, with TRBD2 identical over 13 bases. The CDR3 sequence is 17 residues long. V was pared by 3 bases and J by 5 bases, with 9 bases of the junction left unmatched. CDR1 and CDR2 from the germline V gene are MGHRA and YSYEKL. The CDR3 region is CASSQVTSGRDGETQYF. The CDR3 DNA reads as TGCGCCAGCAGCCAGGTTACTAGCGGGAGGGATGGGGAGACCCAGTACTTC.